The sequence of this T cell receptor (beta chain) was determined in a study of blood T cells in healthy people across ages. V was cut by 6 bases and J by 10 bases, with 22 bases left in between. CDR3 length: 14 residues. Germline V gene data show CDR1 as DFQATT and CDR2 as SNEGSKA (reference sequence). There were at least 5.5 micrograms of total RNA extracted from every sample. Together with a sample-barcoded 5' primer, a J-beta primer mix was included in a second PCR lasting roughly 6 to 12 cycles. Each CDR3 protein gets one entry after TCRdb re-called the 5' RACE reads with MiXCR. The data contain 750,000 to 950,000 distinct CDR3 sequences, more than 25% of them singletons. This sample also appeared in a second study, on T cells of mothers and their children. From that study: Second-PCR primer M1S introduced sample barcodes and 2-4 random nucleotides.

V gene TRBV20-1 combines with J gene TRBJ2-1; TRBD2 is a possible D gene (6 bases). The sample comprised blood. The source is a boy younger than 18 in good health. CDR3 bases: TGCAGTGCCAGTGCGGGAATCATCCTGGAGGAGCAGTTCTTC. It specifies CSASAGIILEEQFF.